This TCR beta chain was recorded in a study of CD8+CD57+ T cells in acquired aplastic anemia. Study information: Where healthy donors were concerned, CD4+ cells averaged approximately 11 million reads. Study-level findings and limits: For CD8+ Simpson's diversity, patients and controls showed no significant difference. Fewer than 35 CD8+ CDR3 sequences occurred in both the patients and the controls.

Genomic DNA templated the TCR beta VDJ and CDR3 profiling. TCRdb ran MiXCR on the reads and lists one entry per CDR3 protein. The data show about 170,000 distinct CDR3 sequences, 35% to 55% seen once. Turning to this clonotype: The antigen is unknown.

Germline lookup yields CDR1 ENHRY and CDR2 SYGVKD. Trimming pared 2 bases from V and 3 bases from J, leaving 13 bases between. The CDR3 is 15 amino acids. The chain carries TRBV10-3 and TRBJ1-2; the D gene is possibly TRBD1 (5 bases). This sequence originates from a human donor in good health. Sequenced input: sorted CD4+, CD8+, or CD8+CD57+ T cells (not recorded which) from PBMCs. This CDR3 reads CAISEAREGYYGYTF. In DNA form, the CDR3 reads TGTGCCATCAGTGAGGCCAGGGAGGGATACTATGGCTACACCTTC.